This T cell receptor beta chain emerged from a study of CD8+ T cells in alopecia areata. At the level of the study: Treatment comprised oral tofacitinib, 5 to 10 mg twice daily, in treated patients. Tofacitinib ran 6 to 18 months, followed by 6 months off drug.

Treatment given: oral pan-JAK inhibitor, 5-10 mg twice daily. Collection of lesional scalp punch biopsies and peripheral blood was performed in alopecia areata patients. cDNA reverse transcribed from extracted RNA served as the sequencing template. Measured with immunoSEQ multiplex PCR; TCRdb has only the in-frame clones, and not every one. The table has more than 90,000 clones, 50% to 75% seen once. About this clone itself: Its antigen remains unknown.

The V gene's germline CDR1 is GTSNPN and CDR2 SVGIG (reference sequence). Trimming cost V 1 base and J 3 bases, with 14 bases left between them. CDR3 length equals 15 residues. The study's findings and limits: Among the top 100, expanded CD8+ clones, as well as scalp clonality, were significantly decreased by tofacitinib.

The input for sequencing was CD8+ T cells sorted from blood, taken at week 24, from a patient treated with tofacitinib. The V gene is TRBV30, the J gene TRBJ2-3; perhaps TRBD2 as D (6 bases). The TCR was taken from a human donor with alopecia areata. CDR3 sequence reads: CAWSGPGGVTDTQYF. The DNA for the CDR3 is TGTGCCTGGAGTGGTCCTGGCGGGGTGACAGATACGCAGTATTTT.